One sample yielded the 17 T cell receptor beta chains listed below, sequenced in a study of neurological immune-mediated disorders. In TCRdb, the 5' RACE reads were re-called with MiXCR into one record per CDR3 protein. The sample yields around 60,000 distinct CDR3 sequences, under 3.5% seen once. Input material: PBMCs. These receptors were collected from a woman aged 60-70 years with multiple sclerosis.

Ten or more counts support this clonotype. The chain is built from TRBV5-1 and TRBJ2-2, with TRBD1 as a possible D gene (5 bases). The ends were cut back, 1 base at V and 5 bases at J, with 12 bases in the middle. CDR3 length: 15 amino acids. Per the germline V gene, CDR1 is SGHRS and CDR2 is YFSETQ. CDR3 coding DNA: TGCGCCAGCAGCTTGCAGGACCCAGGGACCGGGGAGCTGTTTTTT. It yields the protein CASSLQDPGTGELFF.

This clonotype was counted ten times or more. The CDR3 nucleotides read TGTGCCAGCAGTTTCCCGCCTGAAAAACTGTTTTTT. Protein: CASSFPPEKLFF. The chain joins TRBV12-3 or TRBV12-4 to TRBJ1-4; no definite D call. Trimming left V 3 bases short and J 7 bases short, with 6 bases between. The length of the CDR3 is 12 residues.

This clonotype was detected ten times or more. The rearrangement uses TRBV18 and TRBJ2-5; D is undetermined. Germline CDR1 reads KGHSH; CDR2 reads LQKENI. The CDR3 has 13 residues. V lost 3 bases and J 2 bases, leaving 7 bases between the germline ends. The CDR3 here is CASSPQTQETQYF. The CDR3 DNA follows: TGTGCCAGCTCACCGCAGACGCAAGAGACCCAGTACTTC.

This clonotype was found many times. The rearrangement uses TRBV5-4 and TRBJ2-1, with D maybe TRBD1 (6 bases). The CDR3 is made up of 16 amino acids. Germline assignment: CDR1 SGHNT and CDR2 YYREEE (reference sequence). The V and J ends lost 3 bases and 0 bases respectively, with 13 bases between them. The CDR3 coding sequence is TGTGCCAGCAGCTGGGGGCTAATTAGCTCCTACAATGAGCAGTTCTTC. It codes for CASSWGLISSYNEQFF.

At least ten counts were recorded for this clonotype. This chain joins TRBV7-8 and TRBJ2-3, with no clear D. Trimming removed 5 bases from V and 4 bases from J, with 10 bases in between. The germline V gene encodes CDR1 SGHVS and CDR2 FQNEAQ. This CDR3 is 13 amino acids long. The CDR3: CASSLTEADTQYF. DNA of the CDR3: TGTGCCAGCAGCCTGACGGAAGCAGATACGCAGTATTTT.

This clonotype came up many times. CDR3 nucleotide sequence: TGTGCCAGTCAGACAGGGACCACAGGCTATGGCTACACCTTC. It translates to CASQTGTTGYGYTF. This chain joins TRBV12-3 or TRBV12-4 and TRBJ1-2; 7 bases align to TRBD1. This CDR3 is built from 14 residues. V lost 9 bases and J lost 4; bases outside the gene matches: 11.

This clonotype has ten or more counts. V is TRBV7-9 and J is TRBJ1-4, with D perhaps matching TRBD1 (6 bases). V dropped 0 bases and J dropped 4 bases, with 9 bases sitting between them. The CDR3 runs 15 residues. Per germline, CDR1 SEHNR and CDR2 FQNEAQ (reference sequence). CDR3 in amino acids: CASSLAAGDNEKLFF. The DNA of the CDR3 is TGTGCCAGCAGCTTAGCGGCAGGGGATAATGAAAAACTGTTTTTT.

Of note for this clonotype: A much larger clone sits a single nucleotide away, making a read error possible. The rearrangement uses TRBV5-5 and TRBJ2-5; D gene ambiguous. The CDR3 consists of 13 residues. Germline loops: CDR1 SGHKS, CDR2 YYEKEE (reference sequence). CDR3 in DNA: TGTGCCAGCGGCTTGCCGGATCAAGAGACCCAGTACTTC. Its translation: CASGLPDQETQYF.

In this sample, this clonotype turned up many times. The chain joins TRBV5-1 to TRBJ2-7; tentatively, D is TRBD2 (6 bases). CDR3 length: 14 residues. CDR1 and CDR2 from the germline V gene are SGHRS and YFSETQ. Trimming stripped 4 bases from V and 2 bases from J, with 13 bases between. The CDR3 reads CASSPWTNTYEQYF. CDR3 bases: TGCGCCAGCAGCCCATGGACTAATACCTACGAGCAGTACTTC.

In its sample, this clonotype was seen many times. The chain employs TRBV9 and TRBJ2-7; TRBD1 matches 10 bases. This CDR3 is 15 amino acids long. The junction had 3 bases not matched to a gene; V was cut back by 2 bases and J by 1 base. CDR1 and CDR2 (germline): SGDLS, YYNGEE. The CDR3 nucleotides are TGTGCCAGCAGCGTCGGGACAGGGGTTTCCTACGAGCAGTACTTC. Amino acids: CASSVGTGVSYEQYF.

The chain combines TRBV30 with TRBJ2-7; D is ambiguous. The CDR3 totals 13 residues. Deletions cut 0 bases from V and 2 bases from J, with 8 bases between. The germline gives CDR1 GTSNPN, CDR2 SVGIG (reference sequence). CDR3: CAWSVKGTYEQYF. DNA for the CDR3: TGTGCCTGGAGTGTTAAAGGAACCTACGAGCAGTACTTC. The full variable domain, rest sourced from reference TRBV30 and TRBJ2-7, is SQTIHQWPATLVQPVGSPLSLECTVEGTSNPNLYWYRQAAGRGLQLLFYSVGIGQISSEVPQNLSASRPQDRQFILSSKKLLLSDSGFYLCAWSVKGTYEQYFGPGTRLTVT.

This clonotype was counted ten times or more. The CDR3 protein is CAISVRFGGRAYEQYF. The CDR3 DNA is TGTGCCATCAGTGTAAGGTTCGGGGGGCGGGCCTACGAGCAGTACTTC. This chain uses TRBV10-3 with TRBJ2-7; possibly TRBD2 for D (7 bases). CDR1 is ENHRY, CDR2 SYGVKD, per germline. The V and J ends lost 4 bases and 2 bases respectively, with 18 bases between them. CDR3 length equals 16 residues.

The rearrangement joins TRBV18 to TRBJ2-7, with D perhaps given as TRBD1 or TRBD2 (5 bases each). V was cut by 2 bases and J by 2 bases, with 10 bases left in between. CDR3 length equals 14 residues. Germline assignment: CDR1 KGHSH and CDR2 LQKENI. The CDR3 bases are TGTGCCAGCTCACCATCCGGGGCACCCTACGAGCAGTACTTC. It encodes CASSPSGAPYEQYF.

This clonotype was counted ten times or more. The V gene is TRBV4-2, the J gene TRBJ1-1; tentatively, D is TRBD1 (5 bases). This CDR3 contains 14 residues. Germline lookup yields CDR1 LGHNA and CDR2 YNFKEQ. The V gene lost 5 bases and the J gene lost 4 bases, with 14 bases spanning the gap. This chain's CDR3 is CASSSPWRGTEAFF. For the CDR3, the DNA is TGTGCCAGCAGCTCCCCCTGGAGGGGCACTGAAGCTTTCTTT.

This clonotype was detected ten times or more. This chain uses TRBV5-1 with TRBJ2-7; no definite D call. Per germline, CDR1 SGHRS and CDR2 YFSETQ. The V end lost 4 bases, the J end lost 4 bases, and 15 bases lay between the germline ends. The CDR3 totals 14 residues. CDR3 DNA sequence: TGCGCCAGCAGCCAGCATCTGGTGGGGTACGAGCAGTACTTC. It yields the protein CASSQHLVGYEQYF.

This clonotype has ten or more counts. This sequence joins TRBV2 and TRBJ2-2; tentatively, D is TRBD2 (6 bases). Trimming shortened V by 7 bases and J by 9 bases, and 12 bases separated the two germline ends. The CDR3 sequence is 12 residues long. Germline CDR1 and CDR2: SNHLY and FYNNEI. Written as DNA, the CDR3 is TGTGCCAGCATAAGCGGGTCTAGGGAGCTGTTTTTT. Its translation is CASISGSRELFF.

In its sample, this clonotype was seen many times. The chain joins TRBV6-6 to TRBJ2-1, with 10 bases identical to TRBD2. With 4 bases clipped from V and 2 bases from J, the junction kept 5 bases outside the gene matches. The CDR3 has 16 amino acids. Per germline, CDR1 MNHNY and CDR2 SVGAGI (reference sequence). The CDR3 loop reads CASSSKRGGTYNEQFF. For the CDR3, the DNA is TGTGCCAGCAGTTCTAAGCGGGGGGGTACCTACAATGAGCAGTTCTTC.